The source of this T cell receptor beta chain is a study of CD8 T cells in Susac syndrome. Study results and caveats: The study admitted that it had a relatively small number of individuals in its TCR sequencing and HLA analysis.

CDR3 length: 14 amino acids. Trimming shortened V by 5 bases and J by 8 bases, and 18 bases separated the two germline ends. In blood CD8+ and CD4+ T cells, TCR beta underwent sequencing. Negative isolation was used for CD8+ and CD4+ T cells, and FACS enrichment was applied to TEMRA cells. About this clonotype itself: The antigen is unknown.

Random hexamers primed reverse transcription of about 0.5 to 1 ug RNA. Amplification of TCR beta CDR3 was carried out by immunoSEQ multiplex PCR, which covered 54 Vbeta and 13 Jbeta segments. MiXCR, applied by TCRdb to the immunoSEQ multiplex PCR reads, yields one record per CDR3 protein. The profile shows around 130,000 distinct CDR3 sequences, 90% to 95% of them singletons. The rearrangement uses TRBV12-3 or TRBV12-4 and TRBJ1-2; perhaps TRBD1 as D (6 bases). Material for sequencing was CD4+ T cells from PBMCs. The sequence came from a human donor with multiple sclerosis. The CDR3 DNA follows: TGTGCCAGCAGTCGCAGTACAGGGATCCAAGGCTACACCTTC. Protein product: CASSRSTGIQGYTF.